The clone carrying this TCR beta chain was seen a few times. The data stem from a study of blood T cell repertoires in COVID-19. Here immunoSEQ multiplex PCR was the method, and the copy in TCRdb shows in-frame clones only, minus some. The top ten clones hold 12% of a sample with about 190,000 clones, 65% to 80% of them seen once. Specimen: peripheral blood. The sequence was obtained from a woman in her fifties or sixties with acute or convalescent COVID-19.

Here the CDR3 reads CASSLGDMITYGYTF. In nucleotides, the CDR3 is TGTGCCAGCAGCTTAGGTGACATGATCACGTATGGCTACACCTTC. This sequence joins TRBV13 and TRBJ1-2; D remains ambiguous. The CDR3 is 15 residues long. V was shortened by 0 bases and J by 5 bases, with 13 bases between the two germline ends. Germline-derived CDR1 and CDR2 are PRHDT and FYEKMQ (reference sequence).